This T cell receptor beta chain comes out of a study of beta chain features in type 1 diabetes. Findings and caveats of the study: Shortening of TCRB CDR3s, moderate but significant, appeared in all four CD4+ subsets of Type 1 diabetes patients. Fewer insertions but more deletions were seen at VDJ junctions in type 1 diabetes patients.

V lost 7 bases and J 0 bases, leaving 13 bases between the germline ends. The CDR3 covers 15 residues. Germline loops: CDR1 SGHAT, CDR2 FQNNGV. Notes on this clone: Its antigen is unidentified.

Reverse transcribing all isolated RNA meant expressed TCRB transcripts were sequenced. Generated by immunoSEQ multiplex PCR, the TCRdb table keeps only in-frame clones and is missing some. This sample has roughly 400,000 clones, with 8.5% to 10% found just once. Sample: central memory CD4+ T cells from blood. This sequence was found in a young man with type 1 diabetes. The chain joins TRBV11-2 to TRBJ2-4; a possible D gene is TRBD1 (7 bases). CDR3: CASTQGGLAKNIQYF. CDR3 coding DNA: TGTGCCAGCACGCAGGGGGGTCTAGCCAAAAACATTCAGTACTTC.